This TCR beta chain was sequenced during a study of beta chain features in type 1 diabetes. Reverse transcription of all isolated RNA meant that expressed TCRB transcripts were sequenced. Regulatory, naive and central memory T cell samples averaged about 3.57 million reads. Method: immunoSEQ multiplex PCR; TCRdb's copy keeps in-frame clones and lacks some. Seen here are about 230,000 clones, 9% to 10% observed once, and the top ten hold under 0.045%. General study results and limits: In every one of the four CD4+ subsets, TCRB CDR3s were moderately but significantly shorter in Type 1 diabetes patients. Sequencing used cDNA, and cells with high TCR expression could therefore be over-represented. A potential PCR bias toward shorter templates would be equal in patient and control samples.

In the case of this clone: Its antigen remains unidentified.

The germline gives CDR1 SNHLY, CDR2 FYNNEI. The CDR3 consists of 15 residues. The J segment lost 5 bases and the V segment lost 2 bases, leaving 5 bases of the junction unmatched. The chain links TRBV2 to TRBJ1-1, with TRBD1 identical over 10 bases. The sequencing input was naive CD4+ T cells from blood. The receptor was derived from a woman aged 18-29 years in good health. CDR3 loop: CASSEWGTGVTEAFF. In nucleotides, the CDR3 is TGTGCCAGCAGTGAATGGGGGACAGGGGTAACTGAAGCTTTCTTT.